These 8 T cell receptor beta chains were all obtained from the same sample, sequenced in a study of cytomegalovirus exposure and HLA in healthy donors. Primers for the PCR totalled 60 Vbeta and 13 Jbeta. Clones were sequenced by immunoSEQ multiplex PCR, and TCRdb holds only the in-frame ones, with some missing. The data show over 150,000 clones, approximately 80% seen once. Input material: PBMCs. The receptors here all came from a man aged 45-65 years in good health and CMV-seropositive.

The chain links TRBV28 to TRBJ1-1, with TRBD1 matching 11 bases. CDR3 size: 16 residues. Germline trimming cut 6 bases from V and 1 base from J; bases unmatched to any gene: 7. Germline CDR1 MDHEN, CDR2 SYDVKM. The CDR3 nucleotides read TGTGCCAGCAGGGTCCGAGGACAGGGGGCGAACACTGAAGCTTTCTTT. It codes for CASRVRGQGANTEAFF.

The CDR3 nucleotides are TGTGCCAGCAAAGGGACAGGGTCCTACAATGAGCAGTTCTTC. This translates into CASKGTGSYNEQFF. The chain uses TRBV7-2 and TRBJ2-1, with 9 bases that match TRBD1. The ends lost 7 bases at V and 1 base at J; junction bases unmatched: 2. The germline V gene has CDR1 SGHTA and CDR2 FQGNSA. The CDR3 is made up of 14 amino acids.

The chain uses TRBV18 and TRBJ2-3; D unclear. V was pared by 5 bases and J by 0 bases, with 12 bases between. The CDR3 has 15 residues. Germline CDR1 is KGHSH and CDR2 is LQKENI. The CDR3 spells CASSGNRDSTDTQYF. Written as DNA, the CDR3 is TGTGCCAGCTCAGGCAACAGAGATAGCACAGATACGCAGTATTTT.

For the CDR3, the DNA is TGTGCCAGCAGTCCGCCCTGGGGGCAGAACACCGGGGAGCTGTTTTTT. Its translation is CASSPPWGQNTGELFF. This chain connects TRBV2 to TRBJ2-2; D is possibly TRBD1 (6 bases). Trimming pared 5 bases from V and 1 base from J, leaving 14 bases between. CDR1 is SNHLY, CDR2 FYNNEI, per germline. The length of the CDR3 is 16 residues. The complete variable domain, with remaining parts taken from reference TRBV2 and TRBJ2-2, reads EPEVTQTPSHQVTQMGQEVILRCVPISNHLYFYWYRQILGQKVEFLVSFYNNEISEKSEIFDDQFSVERPDGSNFTLKIRSTKLEDSAMYFCASSPPWGQNTGELFFGEGSRLTVL.

This chain uses TRBV5-1 with TRBJ2-3; 7 bases are a match to TRBD2. V lost 3 bases and J lost 0; bases outside the gene matches: 7. The germline gives CDR1 SGHRS, CDR2 YFSETQ. The CDR3 is 16 amino acids. Written as DNA, the CDR3 is TGCGCCAGCAGCTACAGTCTAGCGGCCAGCACAGATACGCAGTATTTT. Its translation: CASSYSLAASTDTQYF. The full variable domain, in which reference TRBV5-1 and TRBJ2-3 provide the parts outside the CDR3, is KAGVTQTPRYLIKTRGQQVTLSCSPISGHRSVSWYQQTPGQGLQFLFEYFSETQRNKGNFPGRFSGRQFSNSRSEMNVSTLELGDSALYLCASSYSLAASTDTQYFGPGTRLTVL.

The chain uses TRBV7-9 and TRBJ2-1; 11 nucleotides line up with TRBD2. Germline loops: CDR1 SEHNR, CDR2 FQNEAQ (reference sequence). V shed 5 bases and J 1 base; nucleotides not matched to a gene: 13. The CDR3 has 19 residues. CDR3 protein: CASSPGLRTSGRSYNEQFF. CDR3 DNA: TGTGCCAGCAGCCCGGGCCTCAGGACTAGCGGGCGTTCCTACAATGAGCAGTTCTTC.

This chain joins TRBV9 and TRBJ2-3; D not certain. Germline CDR1 is SGDLS and CDR2 is YYNGEE. The V gene lost 3 bases and the J gene lost 2 bases, with 16 bases spanning the gap. The CDR3 is 16 amino acids. The CDR3 nucleotides read TGTGCCAGCAGCGGTCGGGTGGCAGTTATCACAGATACGCAGTATTTT. Protein: CASSGRVAVITDTQYF.

The chain uses TRBV7-8 and TRBJ2-3, with TRBD2 matching over 8 bases. Germline CDR1 reads SGHVS; CDR2 reads FQNEAQ. Trimming removed 0 bases from V and 2 bases from J; junction bases left unmatched: 4. This CDR3 is 16 amino acids long. For the CDR3, the DNA is TGTGCCAGCAGCTTAGCGGGCGGGGGGTACACAGATACGCAGTATTTT. It codes for CASSLAGGGYTDTQYF. The full variable domain, rest sourced from reference TRBV7-8 and TRBJ2-3, is GAGVSQSPRYKVAKRGQDVALRCDPISGHVSLFWYQQALGQGPEFLTYFQNEAQLDKSGLPSDRFFAERPEGSVSTLKIQRTQQEDSAVYLCASSLAGGGYTDTQYFGPGTRLTVL.